The rows below give T cell receptor beta chains drawn from one sample of a study of monozygotic twins with cystic fibrosis. Profiling relied on immunoSEQ multiplex PCR, and the TCRdb table lists in-frame clones only, not all of them. The repertoire holds some 33,000 clones, with 90% to 95% as singletons. The sequenced sample consisted of blood. The receptors come from a boy between 2 and 10 years old with cystic fibrosis. Both conserved end residues are part of each CDR3. A D gene is named only where the DNA matches it firmly. The listing skips clone size in some rows; elsewhere it reads once, few, many or a size class.

D gene,clone size,J gene,V gene,CDR3 protein,CDR3 DNA
-,-,TRBJ1-6,TRBV6-5,CAIQSRKNNSPLHF,TGTGCCATCCAGAGCCGCAAAAATAATTCACCCCTCCACTTT
-,-,TRBJ2-7,TRBV21-1,CASSKVSGTNYEQYF,TGTGCCAGCAGCAAAGTAAGCGGGACAAATTACGAGCAGTACTTC
TRBD2,once,TRBJ2-3,TRBV7-2,CASSPTGLAAGGTDTQYF,TGTGCCAGCAGCCCTACTGGCCTGGCAGCGGGGGGCACAGATACGCAGTATTTT
TRBD1,-,TRBJ2-4,TRBV11-2,CASSAPGQGDIQYF,TGTGCCAGCAGCGCCCCGGGACAGGGCGACATTCAGTACTTC
TRBD2,few,TRBJ2-7,TRBV7-9,CASSLTSGGLDEQYF,TGTGCCAGCAGCTTAACTAGCGGGGGACTGGACGAGCAGTACTTC
TRBD2,-,TRBJ2-2,TRBV27,CASSRWGGANTGELFF,TGTGCCAGCAGTCGCTGGGGAGGGGCGAACACCGGGGAGCTGTTTTTT
TRBD2,-,TRBJ2-5,TRBV5-1,CASSLAGGDSQETQYF,TGCGCCAGCAGCTTAGCGGGGGGCGACTCGCAAGAGACCCAGTACTTC
TRBD1,-,TRBJ1-2,TRBV4-3,CASSQDRTGHGYTF,TGCGCCAGCAGCCAAGATAGGACAGGGCATGGCTACACCTTC
-,-,TRBJ2-1,TRBV5-1,CASSSVGTTYNEQFF,TGCGCCAGCAGCTCGGTGGGAACTACCTACAATGAGCAGTTCTTC
TRBD1,few,TRBJ1-1,TRBV2,CASSNDRGITEAFF,TGTGCCAGCAGTAACGACAGGGGGATCACTGAAGCTTTCTTT
-,-,TRBJ1-4,TRBV5-1,CASSVGTDVEKLFF,TGCGCCAGCAGCGTGGGTACGGATGTGGAGAAACTGTTTTTT
-,-,TRBJ2-7,TRBV29-1,CSVDNEYEQYF,TGCAGCGTGGACAATGAGTACGAGCAGTACTTC
-,few,TRBJ1-6,TRBV6-5,CASRSTGTFNLLHF,TGTGCCAGCAGGTCGACAGGAACCTTTAACCTCCTCCACTTT
-,-,TRBJ1-3,TRBV5-1,CASSPPLATGNTIYF,TGCGCCAGCAGCCCCCCGCTAGCAACCGGAAACACCATATATTTT
-,once,TRBJ1-6,TRBV21-1,CASSTRLPTPRNNSPLHF,TGTGCCAGCAGCACTCGCTTGCCCACCCCCAGGAATAATTCACCCCTCCACTTT
-,-,TRBJ1-4,TRBV5-1,CASSLGLGRAAEKLFF,TGCGCCAGCAGCTTAGGTCTCGGCAGGGCTGCGGAAAAACTGTTTTTT
-,-,TRBJ1-2,TRBV6-5,CASSEGGYGYTF,TGTGCCAGCAGTGAAGGAGGATATGGCTACACCTTC
TRBD1,-,TRBJ2-7,TRBV19,CASSWDSSYEQYF,TGTGCCAGTAGTTGGGACAGCTCCTACGAGCAGTACTTC
TRBD1,-,TRBJ2-7,TRBV4-2,CASSLKRDSSYEQYF,TGTGCCAGCAGCCTTAAGAGGGACAGCTCCTACGAGCAGTACTTC
TRBD2,-,TRBJ2-1,TRBV7-2,CASSLAGTSGGQQFF,TGTGCCAGCAGCTTAGCCGGGACTAGCGGGGGACAGCAGTTCTTC
-,-,TRBJ2-7,TRBV6-1,CASSEGGTSYEQYF,TGTGCCAGCAGTGAAGGGGGGACCTCCTACGAGCAGTACTTC
-,once,TRBJ1-2,TRBV5-1,CASSRGAVYYGYTF,TGCGCCAGTTCACGGGGGGCGGTATACTATGGCTACACCTTC
TRBD2,-,TRBJ2-2,TRBV27,CASSARLAGGPGELFF,TGTGCCAGCAGTGCTCGACTAGCGGGGGGCCCCGGGGAGCTGTTTTTT
-,-,TRBJ2-1,TRBV5-1,CASSFGGSYNEQFF,TGCGCCAGCAGCTTTGGTGGCTCCTACAATGAGCAGTTCTTC
TRBD2,once,TRBJ2-2,TRBV7-2,CASSFSLAGSNTGELFF,TGTGCCAGCAGCTTTTCCCTAGCGGGGTCGAACACCGGGGAGCTGTTTTTT
-,-,TRBJ2-3,TRBV9,CASSTTLKSSTDTQYF,TGTGCCAGCAGCACGACTCTGAAATCTAGCACAGATACGCAGTATTTT
-,once,TRBJ2-5,TRBV11-3,CASSLTTQETQYF,TGTGCCAGCAGCTTGACCACCCAAGAGACCCAGTACTTC
-,-,TRBJ2-7,TRBV6-1,CASRLAGYTYEQYF,TGTGCCAGCAGACTCGCGGGATATACCTACGAGCAGTACTTC
-,-,TRBJ1-1,TRBV15,CATSRTLSGERNTEAFF,TGTGCCACCAGCAGAACGCTTTCAGGAGAGAGGAACACTGAAGCTTTCTTT
-,once,TRBJ2-1,TRBV15,CATSRRGEQFF,TGTGCCACCAGCAGAAGGGGTGAGCAGTTCTTC
TRBD1,-,TRBJ2-7,TRBV5-6,CASSLTDRGGPEQYF,TGTGCCAGCAGCTTGACGGACAGGGGAGGCCCCGAGCAGTACTTC
-,-,TRBJ2-2,TRBV18,CASSPPSAYTGELFF,TGTGCCAGCTCACCACCGTCAGCCTACACCGGGGAGCTGTTTTTT
-,-,TRBJ2-2,TRBV2,CASRRPAQGGELFF,TGTGCCAGCAGACGTCCGGCCCAGGGCGGGGAGCTGTTTTTT